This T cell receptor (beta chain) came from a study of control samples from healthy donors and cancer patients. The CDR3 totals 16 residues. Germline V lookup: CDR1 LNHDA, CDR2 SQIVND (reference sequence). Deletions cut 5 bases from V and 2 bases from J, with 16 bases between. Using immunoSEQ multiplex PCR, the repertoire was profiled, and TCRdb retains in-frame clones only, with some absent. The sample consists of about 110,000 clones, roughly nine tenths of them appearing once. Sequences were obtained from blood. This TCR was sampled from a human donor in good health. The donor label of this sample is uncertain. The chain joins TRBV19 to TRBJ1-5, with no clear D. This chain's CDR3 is CASSLRPTGGNQPQHF. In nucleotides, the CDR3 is TGTGCCAGTAGTCTACGACCCACTGGGGGCAATCAGCCCCAGCATTTT.